The source of this T cell receptor beta chain is a study of PD-1 blockade in classical Hodgkin lymphoma. Study-level findings and limits: Baseline TCR diversity was reportedly lower in newly diagnosed patients than healthy donors. Causes of the repertoire differences remain undefined, possibly disease activity or prior therapy.

The time point is: newly diagnosed, previously untreated cHL patient sample. Using magnetic negative selection, the CD4+ T cells were separated out of thawed PBMCs. The authors used newly diagnosed, untreated classical Hodgkin lymphoma PBMCs as comparison. TCRdb keeps only in-frame clones here, not all; method: immunoSEQ multiplex PCR. The table records 25,000 to 30,000 clones, more than 70% of them present only once. This clone was detected a few times. Its target is unknown. V dropped 2 bases and J dropped 8 bases, with 13 bases sitting between them. This CDR3 is built from 13 residues. Germline CDR1 SGHDT, CDR2 YYEEEE.

Input material: CD4+ T cells from blood. The receptor's source is a human donor with classical Hodgkin lymphoma. This rearrangement joins TRBV5-6 to TRBJ1-2; the D is unclear. The CDR3 region is CASSLRPGGGYTF. The CDR3 DNA reads as TGTGCCAGCAGCTTAAGGCCCGGTGGCGGCTACACCTTC.